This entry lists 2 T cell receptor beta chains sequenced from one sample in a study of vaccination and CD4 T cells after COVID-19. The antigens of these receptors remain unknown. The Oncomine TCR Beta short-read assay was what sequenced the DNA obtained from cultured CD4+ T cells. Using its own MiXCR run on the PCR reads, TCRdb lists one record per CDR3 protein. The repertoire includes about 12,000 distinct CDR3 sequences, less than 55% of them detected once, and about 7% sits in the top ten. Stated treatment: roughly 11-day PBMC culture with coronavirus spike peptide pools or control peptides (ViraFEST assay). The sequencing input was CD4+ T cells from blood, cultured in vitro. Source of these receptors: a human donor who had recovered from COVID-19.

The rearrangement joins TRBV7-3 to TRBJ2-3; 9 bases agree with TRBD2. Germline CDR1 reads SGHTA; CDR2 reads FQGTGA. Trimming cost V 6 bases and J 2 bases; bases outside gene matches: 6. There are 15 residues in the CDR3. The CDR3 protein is CASSYSGSFTDTQYF. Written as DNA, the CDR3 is TGTGCCAGCAGTTATAGCGGGAGTTTCACAGATACGCAGTATTTT.

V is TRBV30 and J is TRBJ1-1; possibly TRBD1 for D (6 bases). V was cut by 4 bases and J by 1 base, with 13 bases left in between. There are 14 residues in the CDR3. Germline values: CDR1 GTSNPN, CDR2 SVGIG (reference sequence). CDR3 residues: CAWNVGHPNTEAFF. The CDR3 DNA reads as TGTGCCTGGAATGTGGGACATCCGAACACTGAAGCTTTCTTT.